Following are 17 T cell receptor beta chains from one sample sequenced in a study of shared clonotypes between healthy human individuals. Produced via immunoSEQ multiplex PCR; TCRdb's table is partial and in-frame only. The table includes 1,400,000 or so clones, around 98.5% detected once. Sequenced sample: naive CD4+ T cells sorted from blood. This sample's subset: CD45RA+ positively selected. These TCRs come from a man aged 25 to 40 in good health.

V and J are TRBV11-3 and TRBJ2-1, with 14 bases fitting TRBD2. CDR1 and CDR2 (germline): SGHNT, YENEEA. The CDR3 has 18 residues. With 0 bases clipped from V and 6 bases from J, the junction kept 7 bases outside the gene matches. CDR3 sequence: CASSLEAAGLAGGNEQFF. CDR3 sequence (DNA): TGTGCCAGCAGCTTAGAAGCGGCTGGACTAGCGGGAGGCAATGAGCAGTTCTTC.

The CDR3 spells CASSVGPAYEQYF. CDR3 coding DNA: TGTGCCAGCAGCGTAGGCCCCGCGTACGAGCAGTACTTC. This chain joins TRBV9 and TRBJ2-7; D remains ambiguous. V lost 0 bases to trimming and J lost 4 bases, with 8 bases between them. Germline loops: CDR1 SGDLS, CDR2 YYNGEE. The CDR3 loop spans 13 amino acids.

The J gene is TRBJ1-1, the V gene TRBV14; weak D call: TRBD1 (5 bases). Germline assignment: CDR1 SGHDN and CDR2 FVKESK. The ends were cut back, 7 bases at V and 0 bases at J, with 9 bases in the middle. The CDR3 extends over 13 amino acids. The CDR3 loop reads CASTWGVNTEAFF. CDR3 bases: TGTGCCAGCACGTGGGGGGTGAACACTGAAGCTTTCTTT.

A word on this clone: Other DNA sequences in this sample translate to the same CDR3. The chain joins TRBV30 to TRBJ2-2, with 10 positions matching TRBD2. The CDR3 contains 14 residues. V lost 3 bases to trimming and J lost 2 bases; unmatched junction nucleotides: 0. Germline V gene data show CDR1 as GTSNPN and CDR2 as SVGIG (reference sequence). The CDR3 DNA is TGTGCCTGGAGACTAGCGGGAAACACCGGGGAGCTGTTTTTT. Translated, it gives CAWRLAGNTGELFF.

J is TRBJ2-3 and V is TRBV27; 7 positions match TRBD1. V gave up 5 bases and J gave up 3 bases; unmatched junction bases: 8. Per germline, CDR1 MNHEY and CDR2 SMNVEV (reference sequence). This CDR3 spans 15 amino acids. The CDR3: CASSPTARGTDTQYF. CDR3 bases: TGTGCCAGCAGTCCTACAGCCAGGGGGACAGATACGCAGTATTTT.

The chain recombines TRBV28 with TRBJ1-1, with TRBD1 as a possible D gene (5 bases). The CDR3 length is 13 residues. Germline values: CDR1 MDHEN, CDR2 SYDVKM. With 5 bases removed from V and 7 bases from J, the gap between germline ends came to 14 bases. The CDR3 loop is CASSGGGRGEAFF. CDR3 in DNA: TGTGCCAGCAGTGGGGGAGGGCGAGGTGAAGCTTTCTTT.

This chain links TRBV12-5 with TRBJ1-1, with a tentative D call TRBD1 (5 bases). Trimming took 5 bases from V and 5 from J, leaving 21 bases between them. CDR3 length equals 16 residues. Looked up from germline, CDR1 is LGHNT and CDR2 is FRNRAP. Here the CDR3 reads CASGTAAGTGGTEAFF. Here the CDR3 DNA reads TGTGCTAGTGGTACAGCGGCAGGGACGGGGGGAACTGAAGCTTTCTTT.

The V gene is TRBV5-1, the J gene TRBJ1-4, with a possible D match to TRBD1 (6 bases). The CDR3 length is 15 residues. V gave up 1 base and J gave up 5 bases, with 12 bases separating them. CDR1 and CDR2 from the germline V gene are SGHRS and YFSETQ. This CDR3 is CASSLNTGRNEKLFF. The DNA of the CDR3 is TGCGCCAGCAGCTTGAATACAGGGAGAAATGAAAAACTGTTTTTT.

The rearrangement links TRBV5-1 to TRBJ2-1; no reliable D call. V shed 4 bases and J shed 2 bases, with 10 bases lying between them. Germline CDR1 reads SGHRS; CDR2 reads YFSETQ. The CDR3 extends over 14 amino acids. CDR3 DNA sequence: TGCGCCAGCAGCCTAGTTGGGACCTACAATGAGCAGTTCTTC. Translating gives CASSLVGTYNEQFF.

The chain links TRBV5-4 to TRBJ2-5; 13 bases agree with TRBD2. Trimming removed 5 bases from V and 5 bases from J; junction bases left unmatched: 3. The CDR3 is 14 residues long. Germline-derived CDR1 and CDR2 are SGHNT and YYREEE (reference sequence). CDR3 amino acids: CASSGLAGDETQYF. The CDR3 nucleotides read TGTGCCAGCAGTGGACTAGCGGGAGACGAGACCCAGTACTTC.

V usage is TRBV10-3 and J usage is TRBJ2-1, with 11 bases that match TRBD2. The length of the CDR3 is 19 residues. Germline assignment: CDR1 ENHRY and CDR2 SYGVKD. V was clipped by 3 bases and J by 0 bases; unmatched bases: 10. CDR3 region: CAISDPGLADGSSYNEQFF. DNA for the CDR3: TGTGCCATCAGTGACCCGGGACTAGCGGACGGAAGCTCCTACAATGAGCAGTTCTTC.

V usage is TRBV5-1 and J usage is TRBJ2-7; D may be TRBD2 (5 bases). CDR3 length: 13 amino acids. Germline CDR1 is SGHRS and CDR2 is YFSETQ. Trimming cost V 4 bases and J 7 bases, with 15 bases left between them. The CDR3 DNA reads TGCGCCAGCAGCCCGGATGTCCCGGGGGAGCAGTACTTC. Its protein product is CASSPDVPGEQYF.

The rearrangement joins TRBV5-1 to TRBJ2-1; TRBD2 matches 11 bases. J lost 5 bases, V lost 3 bases, and 7 bases had no gene match. Germline V gene sequence: CDR1 SGHRS, CDR2 YFSETQ. This CDR3 is built from 16 residues. The CDR3 bases are TGCGCCAGCAGCTCGAGACTAGCGGGGCTTAACAATGAGCAGTTCTTC. Residues: CASSSRLAGLNNEQFF.

Comment on this clone: Within the sample, other DNA sequences also encode this same CDR3. The V gene is TRBV9, the J gene TRBJ2-7, with TRBD1 matching over 8 bases. J was trimmed by 3 bases and V by 0 bases; bases with no gene match: 5. This CDR3 comprises 15 residues. Per germline, CDR1 SGDLS and CDR2 YYNGEE. As DNA, the CDR3 is TGTGCCAGCAGCGTAGCCCCTGACAGGGGCTACGAGCAGTACTTC. Amino acid sequence: CASSVAPDRGYEQYF. The full variable domain, with the rest looked up from reference TRBV9 and TRBJ2-7, is DSGVTQTPKHLITATGQRVTLRCSPRSGDLSVYWYQQSLDQGLQFLIQYYNGEERAKGNILERFSAQQFPDLHSELNLSSLELGDSALYFCASSVAPDRGYEQYFGPGTRLTVT.

This chain uses TRBV2 with TRBJ2-7; TRBD2 matches 7 bases. The CDR3 loop spans 15 amino acids. The J segment lost 0 bases and the V segment lost 6 bases, leaving 8 bases of the junction unmatched. Germline loops: CDR1 SNHLY, CDR2 FYNNEI. CDR3 nucleotides: TGTGCCAGCAGGGAATCGGGGGGACTCTCCTACGAGCAGTACTTC. This encodes CASRESGGLSYEQYF.

Of note for this clone: A junction end diverges from the germline sequence, so it may reflect a read error. This specimen includes other DNA sequences encoding the same CDR3. This sequence joins TRBV2 and TRBJ2-7; D gene unclear. The CDR3 spans 13 residues. Germline lookup yields CDR1 SNHLY and CDR2 FYNNEI. The CDR3 is CASHPISAYEQYF. The CDR3 DNA follows: TGCGCCAGTCACCCAATATCGGCCTACGAGCAGTACTTC.

The rearrangement links TRBV7-8 to TRBJ2-1, with a weak D call TRBD1 (6 bases). Germline CDR1 reads SGHVS; CDR2 reads FQNEAQ. The CDR3 length is 15 residues. V lost 5 bases and J lost 1, with 12 bases in between. This CDR3 reads CASSRTELSYNEQFF. CDR3 DNA: TGTGCCAGCAGCCGGACAGAGCTTTCCTACAATGAGCAGTTCTTC.